Listed below are T cell receptor beta chains from one sample, sequenced in a study of T-cell memory formation after mild COVID-19. TCRdb redid the calling of the 5' RACE reads with MiXCR, one entry per CDR3 protein. The sample lists under 300,000 distinct CDR3 sequences, over 8.5% occurring once. The sequencing input was PBMCs or a T cell subset sorted from them (not recorded which). All receptors derive from a man younger than 35 who had mild COVID-19 (a few samples of this study predate the infection). Cell type and time point are not known. The CDR3 runs from the conserved cysteine through the conserved F or W. A D gene is named only where the DNA matches it firmly. Some rows mark clone size as missing; the rest say once, few, many or name a class of expanded clone.

v_gene	j_gene	abundance	d_gene	CDR3nt	CDR3aa
TRBV5-1	TRBJ2-3	-	-	TGCGCCAGCAGCTTCGGACGGCTCGATACGCAGTATTTT	CASSFGRLDTQYF
TRBV7-2	TRBJ2-7	-	-	TGTGCCAGCAGCTTAGCTGGGCTTTCCTACGAGCAGTACTTC	CASSLAGLSYEQYF
TRBV4-3	TRBJ1-6	many	-	TGCGCCAGCAGCCAAGCTCTTAGAATCTACGGCGGGGGATCACCCCTCCACTTT	CASSQALRIYGGGSPLHF
TRBV12-3/TRBV12-4	TRBJ1-3	-	TRBD1	TGTGCCAGCAGTATAAGACAGGGGCGAAACACCATATATTTT	CASSIRQGRNTIYF
TRBV4-3	TRBJ2-7	-	-	TGCGCCAGCAGTTCCAACAGGGCAACCTACGAGCAGTACTTC	CASSSNRATYEQYF
TRBV6-1	TRBJ2-5	few	-	TGTGCCAGCAGTGTTTTGTCGGAGCAAGAGACCCAGTACTTC	CASSVLSEQETQYF
TRBV12-3/TRBV12-4	TRBJ1-3	few	-	TGTGCCAGCAGGGCACAGGGCCCCTCTGGAAACACCATATATTTT	CASRAQGPSGNTIYF
TRBV7-7	TRBJ2-1	few	TRBD1	TGTGCCAGCAGCCGGACAGGTACTACCAATGAGCAGTTCTTC	CASSRTGTTNEQFF
TRBV30	TRBJ2-1	-	-	TGTGCCTGGAACAAGGTCAATGAGCAGTTCTTC	CAWNKVNEQFF
TRBV12-3/TRBV12-4	TRBJ1-5	few	-	TGTGCCAGCAGTCTGAACCGACAGCCCCAGCATTTT	CASSLNRQPQHF
TRBV29-1	TRBJ2-7	few	TRBD1	TGCAGCGCCGGACAGGGTGAAGAGCAGTACTTC	CSAGQGEEQYF
TRBV7-2	TRBJ2-5	few	TRBD2	TGTGCCAGCAGCTTCGGGGGGGACAAAGAGACCCAGTACTTC	CASSFGGDKETQYF
TRBV5-6	TRBJ1-6	few	-	TGTGCCAGCAGCCTAGGACAGTATAATTCACCCCTCCACTTT	CASSLGQYNSPLHF
TRBV12-3/TRBV12-4	TRBJ2-3	many	TRBD2	TGTGCCAGCAGTTTAACCGGGACTAGCGGGGGCCACACAGATACGCAGTATTTT	CASSLTGTSGGHTDTQYF
TRBV7-2	TRBJ1-2	few	TRBD1	TGTGCCAGCAGCTCGACAGGGGCCTTTAACTATGGCTACACCTTC	CASSSTGAFNYGYTF
TRBV6-1	TRBJ2-1	few	TRBD1	TGTGCCAGCAGTCCCGGGGGACAGGGGAGAGGTGAGCAGTTCTTC	CASSPGGQGRGEQFF
TRBV5-1	TRBJ2-5	many	-	TGCGCCAGCAGCTTGGCCCCGGGGGTGGAGACCCAGTACTTC	CASSLAPGVETQYF
TRBV5-1	TRBJ2-3	-	TRBD1	TGCGCCAGCAGCCCCGGGACAGGGTCAGATACGCAGTATTTT	CASSPGTGSDTQYF
TRBV6-6	TRBJ1-2	few	-	TGTGCCAGCAGTTACACCCAGGGGATGTATGGCTACACCTTC	CASSYTQGMYGYTF
TRBV5-1	TRBJ2-3	-	-	TGCGCCAGCAGCTTGGCCGCCACCACAGATACGCAGTATTTT	CASSLAATTDTQYF
TRBV30	TRBJ2-7	few	-	TGTGCCTGGAGACGGGGGGCGGAATACGAGCAGTACTTC	CAWRRGAEYEQYF